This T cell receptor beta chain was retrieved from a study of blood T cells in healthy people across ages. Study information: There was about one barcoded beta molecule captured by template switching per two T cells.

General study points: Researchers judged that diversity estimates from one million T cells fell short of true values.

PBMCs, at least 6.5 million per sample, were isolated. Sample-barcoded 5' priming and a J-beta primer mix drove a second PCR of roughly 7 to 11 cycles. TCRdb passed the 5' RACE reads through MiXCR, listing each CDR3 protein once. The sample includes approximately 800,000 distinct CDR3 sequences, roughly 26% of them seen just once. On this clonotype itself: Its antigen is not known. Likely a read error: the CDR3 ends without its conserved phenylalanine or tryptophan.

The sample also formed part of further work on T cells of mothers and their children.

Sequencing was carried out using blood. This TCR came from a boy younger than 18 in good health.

DNA of the CDR3: TGCAGCGGAATTAGCGCCGGGGAGCTGTTTTAT. This codes for CSGISAGELFY. This chain connects TRBV29-1 to TRBJ2-2; D might be TRBD2 (5 bases). Germline V gives CDR1 SQVTM, CDR2 ANQGSEA. The V end lost 7 bases, the J end lost 6 bases, and 9 bases lay between the germline ends. This CDR3 is 11 amino acids long.